This T cell receptor (beta chain) was sequenced for a study of regulatory T cells in long-lasting Graves disease. The CDR3 consists of 17 residues. The germline CDR1 and CDR2 sequences are SGHTA and FQGNSA. Worth noting for this clonotype: A much larger clone lies one base from this, so it may be a read error.

As for time point: newly diagnosed GD, antithyroid drugs for less than 3 months. The TCR library was made from RNA that had been extracted from PBMCs in TRIzol. Patients met American Thyroid Association criteria for Graves' disease. Construction of the TCR beta libraries employed iRepertoire HTBI primers in conjunction with Arm-PCR of CDR3 regions. TCRdb reprocessed the multiplex PCR reads via MiXCR and lists one record per CDR3 protein. Of about 520,000 distinct CDR3 sequences in the sample, around 12% are singletons; the top ten hold about 8.9%. These same data were also listed under a study on T cells in Graves' hyperthyroidism and ophthalmopathy.

The TCR originated in a woman younger than 45 with Graves disease. The sequences come from peripheral blood mononuclear cells (PBMCs), collected at new diagnosis, from a patient treated with antithyroid drugs. The chain links TRBV7-2 to TRBJ2-3, with TRBD2 matching over 7 bases. CDR3 amino acids: CASSLVRPGGSFDTHYF. DNA for the CDR3: TGTGCCAGCAGCTTAGTTCGTCCGGGCGGGAGCTTCGATACGCACTATTTT. Using reference TRBV7-2 and TRBJ2-3 for the parts outside the CDR3, the full variable domain is GAGVSQSPSNKVTEKGKDVELRCDPISGHTALYWYRQSLGQGLEFLIYFQGNSAPDKSGLPSDRFSAERTGGSVSTLTIQRTQQEDSAVYLCASSLVRPGGSFDTHYFGPGTRLTVL.